The 2 T cell receptor beta chains given below trace back to one sample, sequenced in a study of blood T cell repertoires in COVID-19. Some clones are missing from TCRdb's copy, which holds only in-frame ones; the method was immunoSEQ multiplex PCR. The data show fewer than 200,000 clones, with 86% seen just once and under 25% held by the top ten. Sequencing was done on a sample of peripheral blood. The receptors stem from a man in his 70s with active or convalescent COVID-19.

V is TRBV7-9 and J is TRBJ1-1, with D possibly TRBD1 on 6 matching bases. CDR1 is SEHNR, CDR2 FQNEAQ, per germline (reference sequence). Trimming took off 4 bases at V and 4 bases at J, with 10 bases between the two ends. This CDR3 has 13 amino acids. CDR3 bases: TGTGCCAGCAGCTCCAGGGGATTCACTGAAGCTTTCTTT. It codes for CASSSRGFTEAFF.

This chain links TRBV28 with TRBJ1-1, with 9 bases identical to TRBD1. V lost 8 bases, J lost 1 base, and 20 bases stayed unmatched. The CDR3 is 19 amino acids. CDR1 is MDHEN, CDR2 SYDVKM, per germline. CDR3 sequence: CASDTNALGDRATNTEAFF. DNA of the CDR3: TGTGCCAGCGATACTAACGCGTTAGGGGACAGGGCAACGAACACTGAAGCTTTCTTT.